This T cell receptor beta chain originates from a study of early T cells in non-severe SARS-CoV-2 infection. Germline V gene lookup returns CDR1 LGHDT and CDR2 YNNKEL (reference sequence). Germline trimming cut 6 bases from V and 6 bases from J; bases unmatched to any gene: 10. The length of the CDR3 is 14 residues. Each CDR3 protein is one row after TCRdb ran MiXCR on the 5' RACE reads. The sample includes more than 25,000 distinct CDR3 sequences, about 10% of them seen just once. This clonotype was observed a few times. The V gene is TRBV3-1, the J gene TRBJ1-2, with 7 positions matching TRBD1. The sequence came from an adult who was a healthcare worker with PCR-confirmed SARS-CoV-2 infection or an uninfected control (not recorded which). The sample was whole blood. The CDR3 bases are TGTGCCAGCAGTCGGCGACAGGGAGGGAATGGCTACACCTTC. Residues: CASSRRQGGNGYTF. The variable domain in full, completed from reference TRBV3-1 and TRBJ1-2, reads DTAVSQTPKYLVTQMGNDKSIKCEQNLGHDTMYWYKQDSKKFLKIMFSYNNKELIINETVPNRFSPKSPDKAHLNLHINSLELGDSAVYFCASSRRQGGNGYTFGSGTRLTVV.